Listed here are 18 T cell receptor beta chains from one sample, sequenced in a study of T cells after yellow fever vaccination. One entry per CDR3 protein results from TCRdb running MiXCR on the 5' RACE reads. The sample lists just under 600,000 distinct CDR3 sequences; roughly 14% were seen once. The specimen was PBMCs, collected on the day of the yellow fever booster vaccination. The receptors were sampled from a man aged 30-40 years who received the YFV17D yellow fever vaccine.

The CDR3 loop is CASSLVADTGELFF. Written as DNA, the CDR3 is TGTGCCAGCAGCTTAGTAGCCGACACCGGGGAGCTGTTTTTT. The chain recombines TRBV7-2 with TRBJ2-2; D is undetermined. Germline V gives CDR1 SGHTA, CDR2 FQGNSA. V lost 1 base, J lost 3 bases, and 6 bases lay in between. This CDR3 contains 14 residues. Filled out from reference TRBV7-2 and TRBJ2-2, the complete variable domain reads GAGVSQSPSNKVTEKGKDVELRCDPISGHTALYWYRQSLGQGLEFLIYFQGNSAPDKSGLPSDRFSAERTGGSVSTLTIQRTQQEDSAVYLCASSLVADTGELFFGEGSRLTVL.

The V gene is TRBV6-2 or TRBV6-3, the J gene TRBJ1-5; possibly TRBD1 for D (6 bases). This CDR3 is built from 16 residues. V was trimmed by 4 bases and J by 5 bases, leaving 18 bases between them. The germline V gene has CDR1 MNHEY and CDR2 SVGEGT. The CDR3 DNA follows: TGTGCCAGCAGTTCGGGACACCCGAGGGTCGATCAGCCCCAGCATTTT. This sequence encodes CASSSGHPRVDQPQHF.

The chain is built from TRBV5-1 and TRBJ2-1; 10 bases are shared with TRBD2. The CDR3 has 15 amino acids. Trimming at V came to 4 bases and at J to 8 bases, leaving 9 bases not matched to a gene. Germline CDR1 is SGHRS and CDR2 is YFSETQ. CDR3 coding DNA: TGCGCCAGCAGCGGCATGGGACTAGCGATTGATGAGCAGTTCTTC. Translating it yields CASSGMGLAIDEQFF. The full variable domain, in which reference TRBV5-1 and TRBJ2-1 provide the parts outside the CDR3, is KAGVTQTPRYLIKTRGQQVTLSCSPISGHRSVSWYQQTPGQGLQFLFEYFSETQRNKGNFPGRFSGRQFSNSRSEMNVSTLELGDSALYLCASSGMGLAIDEQFFGPGTRLTVL.

This clonotype was counted a few times. The gene calls are TRBV6-5 and TRBJ2-7; 7 bases are a match to TRBD2. This CDR3 is built from 17 residues. Germline loops: CDR1 MNHEY, CDR2 SVGAGI. V lost 0 bases, J lost 3 bases, and 11 bases stayed unmatched. CDR3 sequence (DNA): TGTGCCAGCAGTTACTCTACGGGGGTGGCGGGAGTCTACGAGCAGTACTTC. This translates into CASSYSTGVAGVYEQYF.

The V call is TRBV7-2, the J call TRBJ2-5; D is undetermined. The CDR3 length is 13 residues. Germline-derived CDR1 and CDR2 are SGHTA and FQGNSA. V was clipped by 5 bases and J by 5 bases, with 12 bases between them. The CDR3 reads CASSPRVVETQYF. CDR3 bases: TGTGCCAGCAGCCCACGAGTAGTTGAGACCCAGTACTTC.

V and J are TRBV7-9 and TRBJ2-3; 10 bases agree with TRBD2. This CDR3 spans 14 amino acids. Germline CDR1 SEHNR, CDR2 FQNEAQ (reference sequence). V was clipped by 3 bases and J by 10 bases; unmatched bases: 7. The CDR3 coding sequence is TGTGCCAGCAGCTTCGGACTAGCGGTTCAGGCGCAGTATTTT. Its translation: CASSFGLAVQAQYF.

The sample holds a few counts of this clonotype. This sequence joins TRBV5-5 and TRBJ2-5, with D perhaps TRBD1 or TRBD2 (5 bases each). Germline loops: CDR1 SGHKS, CDR2 YYEKEE (reference sequence). V shed 6 bases and J shed 2 bases, with 17 bases lying between them. The CDR3 is 15 amino acids. DNA for the CDR3: TGTGCCAGCATCAAAACGGGGCAGAATCAAGAGACCCAGTACTTC. Protein sequence: CASIKTGQNQETQYF.

This chain uses TRBV11-3 with TRBJ2-1, with unresolved D. Trimming left V 0 bases short and J 4 bases short, with 7 bases between. Germline V gene lookup returns CDR1 SGHNT and CDR2 YENEEA. CDR3 length: 14 amino acids. The CDR3 loop is CASSLDLGYNEQFF. The CDR3 coding sequence is TGTGCCAGCAGCTTAGATCTTGGGTACAATGAGCAGTTCTTC.

The genes are TRBV5-4 and TRBJ2-1, with 9 bases lining up with TRBD2. Germline V gene sequence: CDR1 SGHNT, CDR2 YYREEE (reference sequence). The J segment lost 7 bases and the V segment lost 1 base, leaving 9 bases of the junction unmatched. The CDR3 is 16 amino acids. The CDR3 sequence is CASSLFLTSGRNEQFF. The CDR3 coding sequence is TGTGCCAGCAGCTTGTTCCTGACTAGCGGACGTAATGAGCAGTTCTTC. Together with reference TRBV5-4 and TRBJ2-1, the CDR3 gives the full variable domain: ETGVTQSPTHLIKTRGQQVTLRCSSQSGHNTVSWYQQALGQGPQFIFQYYREEENGRGNFPPRFSGLQFPNYSSELNVNALELDDSALYLCASSLFLTSGRNEQFFGPGTRLTVL.

This clonotype was counted between two and nine times. This sequence joins TRBV7-9 and TRBJ2-1; TRBD1 is a possible D gene (5 bases). This CDR3 contains 14 residues. The germline CDR1 and CDR2 sequences are SEHNR and FQNEAQ (reference sequence). Trimming removed 1 base at V and 9 bases at J, with 13 bases between. CDR3: CASSLEVQGSEQFF. Here the CDR3 DNA reads TGTGCCAGCAGCTTAGAAGTCCAGGGTTCTGAGCAGTTCTTC.

This clonotype has more than one count but fewer than ten. The CDR3 sequence is CASSKRGAPDTEAFF. The DNA for the CDR3 is TGTGCCAGCAGCAAGAGGGGGGCGCCGGACACTGAAGCTTTCTTT. The chain carries TRBV5-6 and TRBJ1-1; D possibly corresponds to TRBD1 (6 bases). This CDR3 has 15 residues. Trimming took 4 bases from V and 3 from J, leaving 16 bases between them. Per the germline V gene, CDR1 is SGHDT and CDR2 is YYEEEE. Filled out from reference TRBV5-6 and TRBJ1-1, the complete variable domain reads DAGVTQSPTHLIKTRGQQVTLRCSPKSGHDTVSWYQQALGQGPQFIFQYYEEEERQRGNFPDRFSGHQFPNYSSELNVNALLLGDSALYLCASSKRGAPDTEAFFGQGTRLTVV.

The CDR3, as DNA: TGTGCCAGCGGGGGACAGGAGAACACCGGGGAGCTGTTTTTT. Its translation: CASGGQENTGELFF. V and J are TRBV12-3 or TRBV12-4 and TRBJ2-2; 8 nucleotides match TRBD1. The CDR3 spans 14 residues. V trimming: 8 bases; J trimming: 1 base; junction bases outside the gene matches: 3.

This clonotype was seen a few times. Just one base apart from a much larger clone, this may be a read error. The chain couples TRBV7-9 to TRBJ2-5; D ambiguous. Germline V lookup: CDR1 SEHNR, CDR2 FQNEAQ (reference sequence). V was clipped by 6 bases and J by 1 base, with 3 bases between them. The CDR3 is made up of 11 amino acids. CDR3 bases: TGTGCCAGCAGACCCCAAGAGACCCAGTACTTC. Translated, it gives CASRPQETQYF.

The gene calls are TRBV5-4 and TRBJ2-1; D is uncertain. Germline loops: CDR1 SGHNT, CDR2 YYREEE (reference sequence). The CDR3 has 13 residues. V gave up 4 bases and J gave up 2 bases, with 7 bases separating them. The CDR3 DNA is TGTGCCAGCAGCCCCTCGGCCTACAATGAGCAGTTCTTC. Protein product: CASSPSAYNEQFF. The full variable domain, in which reference TRBV5-4 and TRBJ2-1 provide the parts outside the CDR3, is ETGVTQSPTHLIKTRGQQVTLRCSSQSGHNTVSWYQQALGQGPQFIFQYYREEENGRGNFPPRFSGLQFPNYSSELNVNALELDDSALYLCASSPSAYNEQFFGPGTRLTVL.

This clonotype was observed a handful of times. The chain has TRBV6-2 or TRBV6-3 and TRBJ2-3, with 7 positions matching TRBD1. Germline trimming cut 4 bases from V and 4 bases from J; bases unmatched to any gene: 8. The CDR3 is made up of 15 amino acids. CDR1 is MNHEY and CDR2 is SVGEGT in the germline V gene. CDR3: CASSLIKTGADTQYF. The CDR3 bases are TGTGCCAGCAGTTTGATAAAAACAGGGGCAGATACGCAGTATTTT.

This clonotype turned up a few times. CDR3 region: CSAREGVRGTRPYEQYF. In DNA form, the CDR3 reads TGCAGTGCTAGAGAGGGGGTGAGGGGGACTAGACCCTACGAGCAGTACTTC. This chain joins TRBV20-1 and TRBJ2-7, with 8 bases fitting TRBD2. From germline, CDR1 is DFQATT and CDR2 SNEGSKA (reference sequence). This CDR3 contains 17 residues. With V trimmed by 0 bases and J by 2 bases, 12 bases remained unmatched.

This clonotype has a count of ten or more. CDR3 DNA sequence: TGTGCCAGCAGTCCCGGCGGCAGTCAGGCCTCTACCCAGTACTTC. Its protein is CASSPGGSQASTQYF. V usage is TRBV6-1 and J usage is TRBJ2-5; D gene unclear. The CDR3 has 15 residues. Germline V gives CDR1 MNHNS, CDR2 SASEGT. V shed 5 bases and J shed 8 bases, with 21 bases lying between them.

This chain uses TRBV5-1 with TRBJ2-7; either TRBD1 or TRBD2 may fit D (6 bases each). Germline assignment: CDR1 SGHRS and CDR2 YFSETQ. This CDR3 region has 15 residues. V lost 3 bases and J 3 bases, leaving 16 bases between the germline ends. CDR3 loop: CASSSGLRGDYEQYF. For the CDR3, the DNA is TGCGCCAGCAGCTCGGGACTGAGGGGGGACTACGAGCAGTACTTC.